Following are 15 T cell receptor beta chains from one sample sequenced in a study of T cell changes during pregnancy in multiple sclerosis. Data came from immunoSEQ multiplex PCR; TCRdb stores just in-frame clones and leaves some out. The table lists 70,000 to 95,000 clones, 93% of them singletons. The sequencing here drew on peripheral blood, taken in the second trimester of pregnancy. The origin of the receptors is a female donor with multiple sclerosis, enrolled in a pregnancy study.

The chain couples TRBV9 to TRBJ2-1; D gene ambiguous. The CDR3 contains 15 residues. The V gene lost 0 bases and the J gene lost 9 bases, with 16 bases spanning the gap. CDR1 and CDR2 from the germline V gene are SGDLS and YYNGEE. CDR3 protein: CASSVGGQTVGEQFF. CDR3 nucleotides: TGTGCCAGCAGCGTAGGTGGGCAGACCGTCGGTGAGCAGTTCTTC.

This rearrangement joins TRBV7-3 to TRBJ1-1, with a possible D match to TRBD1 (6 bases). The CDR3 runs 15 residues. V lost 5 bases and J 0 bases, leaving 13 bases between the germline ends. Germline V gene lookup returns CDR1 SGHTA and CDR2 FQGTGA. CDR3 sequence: CASSETDRMNTEAFF. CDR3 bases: TGTGCCAGCAGCGAAACAGACAGGATGAACACTGAAGCTTTCTTT.

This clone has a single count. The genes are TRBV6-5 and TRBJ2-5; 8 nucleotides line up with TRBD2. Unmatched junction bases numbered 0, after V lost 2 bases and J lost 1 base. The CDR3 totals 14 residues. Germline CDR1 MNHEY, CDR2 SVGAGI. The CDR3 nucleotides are TGTGCCAGCAGTTACACTAGCGGCCAAGAGACCCAGTACTTC. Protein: CASSYTSGQETQYF.

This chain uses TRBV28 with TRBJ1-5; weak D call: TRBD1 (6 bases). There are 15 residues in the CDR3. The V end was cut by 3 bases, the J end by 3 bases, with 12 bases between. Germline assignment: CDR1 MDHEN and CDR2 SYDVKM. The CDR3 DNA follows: TGTGCCAGCAGTTTGTGGGAGGGACACAATCAGCCCCAGCATTTT. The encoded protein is CASSLWEGHNQPQHF. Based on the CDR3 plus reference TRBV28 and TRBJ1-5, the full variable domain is DVKVTQSSRYLVKRTGEKVFLECVQDMDHENMFWYRQDPGLGLRLIYFSYDVKMKEKGDIPEGYSVSREKKERFSLILESASTNQTSMYLCASSLWEGHNQPQHFGDGTRLSIL.

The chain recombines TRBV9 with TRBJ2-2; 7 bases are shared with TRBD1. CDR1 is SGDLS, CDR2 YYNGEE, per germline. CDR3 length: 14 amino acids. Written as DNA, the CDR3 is TGTGCTTCCGGGGACAGACTGAACACCGGGGAGCTGTTTTTT. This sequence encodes CASGDRLNTGELFF.

The CDR3 region is CATTVGGGNTEAFF. The DNA for the CDR3 is TGTGCCACGACGGTTGGGGGCGGGAACACTGAAGCTTTCTTT. J is TRBJ1-1 and V is TRBV19, with a possible D match to TRBD1 (6 bases). Germline V gene data show CDR1 as LNHDA and CDR2 as SQIVND (reference sequence). This CDR3 contains 14 residues. The V end lost 10 bases, the J end lost 1 base, and 16 bases lay between the germline ends.

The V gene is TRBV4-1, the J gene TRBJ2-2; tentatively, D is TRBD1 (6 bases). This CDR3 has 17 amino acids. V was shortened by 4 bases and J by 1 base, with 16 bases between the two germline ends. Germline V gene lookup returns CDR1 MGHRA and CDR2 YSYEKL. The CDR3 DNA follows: TGCGCCAGCAGCCCCCTTCTGAGGGGGAAGAACACCGGGGAGCTGTTTTTT. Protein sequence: CASSPLLRGKNTGELFF.

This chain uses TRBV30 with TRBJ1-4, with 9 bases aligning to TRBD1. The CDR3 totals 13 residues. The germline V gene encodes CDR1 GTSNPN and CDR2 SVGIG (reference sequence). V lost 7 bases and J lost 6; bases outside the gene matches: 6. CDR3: CASSQGAYEKLFF. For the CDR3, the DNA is TGTGCCTCCTCACAGGGGGCTTATGAAAAACTGTTTTTT.

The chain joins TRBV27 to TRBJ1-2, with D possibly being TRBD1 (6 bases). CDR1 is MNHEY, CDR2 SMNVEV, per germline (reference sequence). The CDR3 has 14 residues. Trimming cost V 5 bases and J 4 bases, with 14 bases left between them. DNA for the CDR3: TGTGCCAGCAGTAGAACAGGGCTCCCCTATGGCTACACCTTC. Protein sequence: CASSRTGLPYGYTF.

CDR3 sequence (DNA): TGCAGCGCCAAGGCAAGGAACAGGGGCACTGAAGCTTTCTTT. Translated: CSAKARNRGTEAFF. The chain has TRBV29-1 and TRBJ1-1, with 7 positions matching TRBD1. The V segment lost 7 bases and the J segment 4 bases; nucleotides outside the gene matches: 12. This CDR3 is built from 14 residues. Germline CDR1 is SQVTM and CDR2 is ANQGSEA.

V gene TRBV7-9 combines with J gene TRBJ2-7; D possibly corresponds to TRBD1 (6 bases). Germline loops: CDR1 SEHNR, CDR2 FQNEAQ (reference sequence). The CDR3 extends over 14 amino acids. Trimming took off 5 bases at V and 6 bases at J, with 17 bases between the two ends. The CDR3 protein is CASSDPGAHGEQYF. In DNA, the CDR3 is TGTGCCAGCAGCGACCCAGGGGCCCACGGCGAGCAGTACTTC.

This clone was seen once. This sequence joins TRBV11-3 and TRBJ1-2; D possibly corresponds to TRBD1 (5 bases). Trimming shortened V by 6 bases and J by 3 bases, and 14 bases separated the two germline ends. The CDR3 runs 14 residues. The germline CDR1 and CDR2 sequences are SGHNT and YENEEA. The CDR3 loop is CASSPREPDYGYTF. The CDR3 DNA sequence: TGTGCCAGCAGTCCCAGGGAACCCGACTATGGCTACACCTTC. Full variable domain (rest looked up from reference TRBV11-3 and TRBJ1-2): EAGVVQSPRYKIIEKKQPVAFWCNPISGHNTLYWYLQNLGQGPELLIRYENEEAVDDSQLPKDRFSAERLKGVDSTLKIQPAELGDSAVYLCASSPREPDYGYTFGSGTRLTVV.

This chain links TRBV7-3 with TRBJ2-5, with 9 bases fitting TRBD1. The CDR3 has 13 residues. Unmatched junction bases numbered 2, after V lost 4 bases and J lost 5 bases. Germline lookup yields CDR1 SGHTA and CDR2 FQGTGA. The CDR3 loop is CASSSGQGETQYF. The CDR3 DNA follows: TGTGCCAGCAGCTCCGGACAGGGGGAGACCCAGTACTTC.

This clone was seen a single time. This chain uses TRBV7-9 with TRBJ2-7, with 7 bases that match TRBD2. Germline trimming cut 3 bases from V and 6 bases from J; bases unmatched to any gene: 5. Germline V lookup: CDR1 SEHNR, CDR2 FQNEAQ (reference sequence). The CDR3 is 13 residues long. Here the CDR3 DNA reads TGTGCCAGCAGCTTGGCGGGAGCGGTCGAGCAGTACTTC. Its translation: CASSLAGAVEQYF.

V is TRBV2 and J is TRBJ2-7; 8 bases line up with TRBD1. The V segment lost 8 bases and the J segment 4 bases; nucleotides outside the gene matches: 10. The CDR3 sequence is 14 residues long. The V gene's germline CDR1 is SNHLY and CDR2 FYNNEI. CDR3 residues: CASCDQGAWYEQYF. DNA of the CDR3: TGTGCCAGCTGCGACCAGGGGGCGTGGTACGAGCAGTACTTC.